The clone carrying this TCR beta chain was seen at least ten times. As yet, its antigen is unknown. The source of the sample is a study of T-cell reconstitution after alpha-beta-depleted transplantation in children. The study's findings and limits: T-cell counts and diversity at one year post-transplant came mainly from newly produced T cells. The study reportedly traced alpha-beta T cells about two months after transplant to several hundred expanded graft clones.

Germline V gene data show CDR1 as KGHSH and CDR2 as LQKENI. V was cut by 4 bases and J by 0 bases, with 10 bases left in between. The CDR3 totals 15 residues. Unique molecular identifiers were incorporated into the prepared TCRbeta library. MiXCR, applied by TCRdb to the PCR reads, yields one record per CDR3 protein. The sample has about 97,000 distinct CDR3 sequences; 7.5% to 9% are singletons. The sequence derives from a boy aged 2-9 years with acute lymphoblastic leukemia, due to receive a stem cell transplant. Sequences were derived from PBMCs, sampled before TCRalphabeta/CD19-depleted stem cell transplant. This chain connects TRBV18 to TRBJ1-5, with TRBD1 as a possible D gene (5 bases). CDR3 region: CASSLNQGSNQPQHF. For the CDR3, the DNA is TGTGCCAGCTCACTTAACCAGGGTAGCAATCAGCCCCAGCATTTT. Looking up the rest from reference TRBV18 and TRBJ1-5 gives the full variable domain: NAGVMQNPRHLVRRRGQEARLRCSPMKGHSHVYWYRQLPEEGLKFMVYLQKENIIDESGMPKERFSAEFPKEGPSILRIQQVVRGDSAAYFCASSLNQGSNQPQHFGDGTRLSIL.